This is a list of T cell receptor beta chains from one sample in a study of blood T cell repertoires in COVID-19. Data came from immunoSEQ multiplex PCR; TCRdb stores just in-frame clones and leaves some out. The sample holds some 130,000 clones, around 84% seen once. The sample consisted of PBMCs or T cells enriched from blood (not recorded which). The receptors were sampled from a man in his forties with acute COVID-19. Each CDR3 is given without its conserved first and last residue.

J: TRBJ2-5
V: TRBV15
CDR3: ATSTDRGWETQY

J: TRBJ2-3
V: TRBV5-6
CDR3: ASSLRIAGKDTQY

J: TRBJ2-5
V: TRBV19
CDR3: ASSIGGPGTQY

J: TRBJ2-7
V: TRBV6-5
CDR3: ASSYSTGGGAYEQY

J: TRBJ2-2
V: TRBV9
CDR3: ASSGPGLYTGELF

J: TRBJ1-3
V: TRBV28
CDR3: ASKTGGSSGNTIY

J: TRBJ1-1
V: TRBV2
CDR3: ASGREYTEAF

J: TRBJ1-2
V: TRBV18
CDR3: ASSTGDAGYT

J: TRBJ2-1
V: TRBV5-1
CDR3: ASSATSGRPLGDEQF

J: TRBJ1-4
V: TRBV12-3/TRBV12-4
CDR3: ASSSDRRDLF

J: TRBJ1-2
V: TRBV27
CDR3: ASSFLEGASNYGYT

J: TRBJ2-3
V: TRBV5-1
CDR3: ASSQQGAGVLDTQY

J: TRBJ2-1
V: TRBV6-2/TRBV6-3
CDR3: ASSPLSGGARNEQF

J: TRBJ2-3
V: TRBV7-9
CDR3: ASSPRDRRSDTQY